This entry concerns a single TCR beta chain. The record originates from a study of blood T cell repertoires in COVID-19. Original processing methods: Estimates of nucleated cell counts were drawn from the amplification of reference gene primers. Method: immunoSEQ multiplex PCR; TCRdb's copy keeps in-frame clones and lacks some. Clone size and the V and J calls come from that table; the DNA yielded D and trimming. The sample lists 70,000 or so clones, around 78% seen once, with around 15% in the top ten. After removal of 8 bases from V and 6 bases from J, the junction contained 9 bases not matched to a gene. Per the germline V gene, CDR1 is GTSNPN and CDR2 is SVGIG (reference sequence). CDR3 size: 13 residues.

J is TRBJ2-2 and V is TRBV30; 7 bases map to TRBD2. The sequenced material came from peripheral blood. This receptor was taken from a human donor in a cohort sampled during active COVID-19. The CDR3 reads CALTSFSAGELFF. The DNA for the CDR3 is TGTGCCCTGACTAGCTTCTCCGCCGGGGAGCTGTTTTTT.